This T cell receptor beta chain was found in a study of blood T cell repertoires in COVID-19. Per the original data handling: Amplifying reference gene primers gave estimates of nucleated cell counts. The protocol was immunoSEQ multiplex PCR, while the TCRdb copy is restricted to in-frame clones and leaves out a portion. V, J and clone size are those of that table, while D and trimming were read from the DNA. The table lists more than 95,000 clones, approximately 91% of them singletons. The sequencing input was peripheral blood. The clonotype was recovered from a human donor in a cohort sampled during active COVID-19.

The CDR3 coding sequence is TGTGCCAGCAGTGAGGGGGGACTGATTAATGAAAAACTGTTTTTT. Translating gives CASSEGGLINEKLFF. The V gene is TRBV2, the J gene TRBJ1-4, with TRBD1 as a possible D gene (5 bases). The V and J ends lost 3 bases and 4 bases respectively, with 12 bases between them. Germline values: CDR1 SNHLY, CDR2 FYNNEI. This CDR3 region has 15 residues.